Included here is one T cell receptor beta chain sequence, with context. Antigen unknown. The assay was immunoSEQ multiplex PCR, and TCRdb's table has in-frame clones only and misses some. The profile shows around 300,000 clones, over 75% of them singletons. The donors were part of the roughly 120-subject validation cohort, which stood apart from the roughly 680-subject first cohort. The data were taken from a study of cytomegalovirus exposure and HLA in healthy donors. Findings and limits, study-wide: The classifier reportedly diagnosed cytomegalovirus status with high sensitivity and specificity. Among TCR sequences, most were rare, though some public TCRs appeared in many donors.

Per germline, CDR1 LNHDA and CDR2 SQIVND (reference sequence). The V end lost 2 bases, the J end lost 4 bases, and 11 bases lay between the germline ends. The CDR3 totals 14 residues. What was sequenced was PBMCs. The clonotype was recovered from a woman in her late teens or twenties in good health and CMV-seronegative. The rearrangement joins TRBV19 to TRBJ1-2, with D uncertain. The chain's CDR3 is CASSILAGTYGYTF. Here the CDR3 DNA reads TGTGCCAGTAGTATATTGGCAGGTACCTATGGCTACACCTTC. The full variable domain, with the rest looked up from reference TRBV19 and TRBJ1-2, is DGGITQSPKYLFRKEGQNVTLSCEQNLNHDAMYWYRQDPGQGLRLIYYSQIVNDFQKGDIAEGYSVSREKKESFPLTVTSAQKNPTAFYLCASSILAGTYGYTFGSGTRLTVV.